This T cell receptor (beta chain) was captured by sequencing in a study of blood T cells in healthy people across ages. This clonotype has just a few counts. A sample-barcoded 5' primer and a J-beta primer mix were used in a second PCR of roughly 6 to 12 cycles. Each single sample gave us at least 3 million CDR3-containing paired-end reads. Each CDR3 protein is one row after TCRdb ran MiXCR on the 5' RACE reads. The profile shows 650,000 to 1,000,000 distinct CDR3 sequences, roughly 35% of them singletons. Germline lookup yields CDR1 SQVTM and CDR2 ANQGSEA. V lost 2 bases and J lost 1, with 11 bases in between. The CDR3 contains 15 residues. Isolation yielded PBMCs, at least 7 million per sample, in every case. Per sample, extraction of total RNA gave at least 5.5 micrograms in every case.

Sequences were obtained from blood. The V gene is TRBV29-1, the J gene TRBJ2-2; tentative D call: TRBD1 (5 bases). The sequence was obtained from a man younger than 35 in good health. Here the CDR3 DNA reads TGCAGCGTTGAAACCGGCCAGGGGAACACCGGGGAGCTGTTTTTT. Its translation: CSVETGQGNTGELFF.